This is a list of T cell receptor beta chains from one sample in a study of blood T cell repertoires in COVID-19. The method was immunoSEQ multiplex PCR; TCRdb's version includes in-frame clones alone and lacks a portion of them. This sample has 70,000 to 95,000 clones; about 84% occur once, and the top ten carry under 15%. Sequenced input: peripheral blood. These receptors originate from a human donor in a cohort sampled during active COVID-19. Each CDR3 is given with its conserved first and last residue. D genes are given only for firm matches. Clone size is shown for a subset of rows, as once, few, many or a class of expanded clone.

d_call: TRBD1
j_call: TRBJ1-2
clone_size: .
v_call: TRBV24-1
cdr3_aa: CATSDLLSGQGARNGYTF
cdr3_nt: TGTGCCACCAGTGATTTACTTTCGGGTCAGGGGGCGCGAAATGGCTACACCTTC

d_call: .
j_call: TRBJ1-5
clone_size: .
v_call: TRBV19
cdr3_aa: CATLGLFNQPQHF
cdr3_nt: TGTGCCACCCTAGGACTATTCAATCAGCCCCAGCATTTT

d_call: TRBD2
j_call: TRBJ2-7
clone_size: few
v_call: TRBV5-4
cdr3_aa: CASSSTSGGYEQYF
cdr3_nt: TGTGCCAGCAGCTCGACTAGCGGGGGCTACGAGCAGTACTTC

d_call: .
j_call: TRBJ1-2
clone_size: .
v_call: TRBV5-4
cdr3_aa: CASSVEGTIGSTF
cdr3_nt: TGTGCCAGCAGCGTCGAAGGGACAATAGGAAGCACCTTC

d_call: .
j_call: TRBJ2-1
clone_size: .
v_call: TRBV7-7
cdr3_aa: CASSLRQADSYNEQFF
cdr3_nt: TGTGCCAGCAGCTTACGACAGGCAGACTCCTACAATGAGCAGTTCTTC

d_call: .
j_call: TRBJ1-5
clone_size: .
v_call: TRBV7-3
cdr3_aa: CASSLAQGQPQHF
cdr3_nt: TGTGCCAGCAGCTTAGCTCAGGGTCAGCCCCAGCATTTT

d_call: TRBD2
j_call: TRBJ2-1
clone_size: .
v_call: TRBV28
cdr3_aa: CASRTSGGAYNEQFF
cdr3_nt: TGTGCCAGCAGGACTAGCGGGGGGGCCTACAATGAGCAGTTCTTC

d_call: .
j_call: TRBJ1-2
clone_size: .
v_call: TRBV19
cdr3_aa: CASSNTGNYGYTF
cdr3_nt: TGTGCCAGTAGTAATACAGGGAACTATGGCTACACCTTC

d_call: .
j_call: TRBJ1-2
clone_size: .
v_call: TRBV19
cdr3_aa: CASSIYSGASNYGYTF
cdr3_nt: TGTGCCAGTAGTATATATTCAGGGGCCTCTAACTATGGCTACACCTTC

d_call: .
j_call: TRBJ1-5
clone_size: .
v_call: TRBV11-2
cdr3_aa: CASGRGSNQPQHF
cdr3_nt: TGTGCCAGCGGTAGGGGCAGTAATCAGCCCCAGCATTTT

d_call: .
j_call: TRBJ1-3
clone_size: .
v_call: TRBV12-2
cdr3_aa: CASRLVDEAGRTIYF
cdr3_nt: TGTGCAAGTCGCTTAGTCGACGAGGCAGGGCGAACCATATATTTT

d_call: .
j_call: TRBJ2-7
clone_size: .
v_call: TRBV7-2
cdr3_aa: CASSFIDSSSYEQYF
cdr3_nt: TGTGCCAGCAGCTTCATTGACAGTTCTTCCTACGAGCAGTACTTC

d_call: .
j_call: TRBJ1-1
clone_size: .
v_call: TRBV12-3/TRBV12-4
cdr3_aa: CASSFAGRAEAFF
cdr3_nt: TGTGCCAGCAGTTTTGCTGGGCGAGCTGAAGCTTTCTTT

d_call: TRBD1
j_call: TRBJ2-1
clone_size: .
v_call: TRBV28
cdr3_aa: CASSRAGTGLVNEQFF
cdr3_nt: TGTGCCAGCAGTCGGGCCGGGACAGGTCTGGTCAATGAGCAGTTCTTC

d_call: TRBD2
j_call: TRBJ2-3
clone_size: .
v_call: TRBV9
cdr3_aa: CASSRSGADTQYF
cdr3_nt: TGTGCCAGCAGCAGGAGCGGGGCAGATACGCAGTATTTT

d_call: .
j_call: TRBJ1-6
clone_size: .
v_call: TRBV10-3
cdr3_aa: CAISETDSYNSPLHF
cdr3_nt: TGTGCCATCAGCGAGACAGATTCCTATAATTCACCCCTCCACTTT

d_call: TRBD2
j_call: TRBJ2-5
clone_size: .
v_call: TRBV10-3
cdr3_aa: CAISEEGTSSGTQYF
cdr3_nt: TGTGCCATCAGTGAAGAAGGGACTAGCTCAGGGACCCAGTACTTC

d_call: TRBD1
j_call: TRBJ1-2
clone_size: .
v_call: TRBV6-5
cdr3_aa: CASSYSIGTGYGYTF
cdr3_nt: TGTGCCAGCAGTTACTCGATAGGGACAGGCTATGGCTACACCTTC

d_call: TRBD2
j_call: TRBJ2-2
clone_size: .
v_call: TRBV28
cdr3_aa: CASSTSGTSGGNTGELFF
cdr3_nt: TGTGCCAGCAGTACCTCCGGGACTAGCGGGGGGAACACCGGGGAGCTGTTTTTT

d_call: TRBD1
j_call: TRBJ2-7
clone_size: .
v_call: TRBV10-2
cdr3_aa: CASSSSGQSYEQYF
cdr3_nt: TGCGCCAGCAGCTCATCGGGACAGTCCTACGAGCAGTACTTC

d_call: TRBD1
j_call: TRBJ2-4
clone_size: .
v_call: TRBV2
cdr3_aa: CASRPETGANIQYF
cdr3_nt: TGTGCCAGCAGACCTGAGACAGGGGCTAACATTCAGTACTTC

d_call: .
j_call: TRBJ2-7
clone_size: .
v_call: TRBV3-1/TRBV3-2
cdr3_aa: CASSQLVSYHEQYF
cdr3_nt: TGTGCCAGCAGCCAATTGGTTAGCTACCACGAGCAGTACTTC

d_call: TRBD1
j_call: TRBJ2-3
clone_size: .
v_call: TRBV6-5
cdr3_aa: CASRGTGKSGTQYF
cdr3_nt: TGTGCCAGCAGGGGGACAGGGAAAAGCGGTACGCAGTATTTT

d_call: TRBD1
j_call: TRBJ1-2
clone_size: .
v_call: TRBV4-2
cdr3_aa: CASSQDLSRWTGYGYTF
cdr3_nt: TGTGCCAGCAGCCAAGATCTTTCGCGCTGGACAGGGTATGGCTACACCTTC

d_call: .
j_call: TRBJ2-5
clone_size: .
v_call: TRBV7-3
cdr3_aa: CASSLGGWETQYF
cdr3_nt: TGTGCCAGCAGCTTAGGGGGCTGGGAGACCCAGTACTTC

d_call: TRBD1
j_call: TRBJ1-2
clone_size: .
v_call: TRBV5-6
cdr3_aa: CASSLTGTGYGYTF
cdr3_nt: TGTGCCAGCAGCTTGACCGGGACAGGTTATGGCTACACCTTC

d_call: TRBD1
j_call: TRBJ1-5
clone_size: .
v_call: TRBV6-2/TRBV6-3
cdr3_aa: CASSYGGTGGQPQHF
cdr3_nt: TGTGCCAGCAGTTACGGGGGGACAGGGGGGCAGCCCCAGCATTTT